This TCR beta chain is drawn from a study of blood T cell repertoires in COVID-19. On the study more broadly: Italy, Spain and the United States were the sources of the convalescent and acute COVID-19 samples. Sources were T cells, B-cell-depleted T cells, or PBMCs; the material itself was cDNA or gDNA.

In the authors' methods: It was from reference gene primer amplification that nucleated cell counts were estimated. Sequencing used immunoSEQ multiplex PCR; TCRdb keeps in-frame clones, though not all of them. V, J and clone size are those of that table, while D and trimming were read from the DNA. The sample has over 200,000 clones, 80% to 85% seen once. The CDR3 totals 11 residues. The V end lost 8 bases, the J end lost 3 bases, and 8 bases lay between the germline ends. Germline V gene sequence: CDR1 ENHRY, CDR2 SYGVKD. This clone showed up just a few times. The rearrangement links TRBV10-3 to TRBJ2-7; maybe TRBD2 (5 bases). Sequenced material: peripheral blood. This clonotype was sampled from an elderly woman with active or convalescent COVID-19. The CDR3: CAIARGYEQYF. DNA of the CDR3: TGTGCCATCGCCCGGGGCTACGAGCAGTACTTC.